This is a list of T cell receptor beta chains from one sample in a study of immune heterogeneity within non-small cell lung tumors. Each CDR3 protein gets one entry after TCRdb re-called the multiplex PCR reads with MiXCR. The sample carries some 6,100 distinct CDR3 sequences, 22% recorded once. The material sequenced was lung tumor tissue. The receptors stem from a female donor with non-small cell lung cancer. Both conserved end residues are part of each CDR3. Rows give clone size only sometimes, using once, few, many, or a class for an expanded clone.

TRBJ2-1,TRBV30,-,CAWILAGLNEQFF
TRBJ2-7,TRBV6-1,once,CASSDWYEQYF
TRBJ1-1,TRBV20-1,few,CSPGRWGQGNTEAFF
TRBJ1-2,TRBV5-1,-,CASIATGTEEWGYTF
TRBJ2-1,TRBV19,medium-sized,CAGTDGRTGEQFF
TRBJ1-4,TRBV19,few,CASGILGKKLFF
TRBJ2-2,TRBV24-1,-,CATRDPGTGTTGELFF
TRBJ1-4,TRBV4-1,-,CTSSQDGRNEKLFF
TRBJ2-2,TRBV18,-,CASSGRTGTLTGELFF
TRBJ1-5,TRBV7-8,-,CASRQTGGLSNQPQHF
TRBJ2-7,TRBV9,medium-sized,CASSVEDSYEQYF
TRBJ1-1,TRBV10-2,few,CASSLDENTEAFF
TRBJ2-5,TRBV27,medium-sized,CASSLGETQYF
TRBJ1-6,TRBV12-3/TRBV12-4,medium-sized,CASSLMVGGNSPLHF
TRBJ2-7,TRBV6-5,few,CASSYVRSSYEQYF
TRBJ1-1,TRBV18,medium-sized,CASSPSGGTEAFF
TRBJ1-1,TRBV12-3/TRBV12-4,medium-sized,CASSRGRLGAFF
TRBJ1-2,TRBV28,medium-sized,CASSPGQKNYGYTF
TRBJ1-5,TRBV6-1,medium-sized,CASSPPGTGNQPQHF
TRBJ2-7,TRBV5-1,large,CASSYTSGRREQYF
TRBJ2-7,TRBV6-1,medium-sized,CASSEVAGAYEQYF
TRBJ1-5,TRBV20-1,medium-sized,CSATGQGGSNQPQHF
TRBJ2-7,TRBV2,large,CASSESLDEQYF
TRBJ2-7,TRBV5-1,-,CASSLGQGRINYEQYF
TRBJ2-5,TRBV28,medium-sized,CASSFRGQETQYF
TRBJ1-2,TRBV19,medium-sized,CASSTPGTYGYTF
TRBJ2-3,TRBV29-1,-,CSVELGLAVGEDTQYF
TRBJ1-2,TRBV14,medium-sized,CASSQDIGGLDGYTF
TRBJ2-3,TRBV20-1,-,CSARGPGAGDTQYF
TRBJ1-1,TRBV12-3/TRBV12-4,medium-sized,CASILSSGNTEAFF
TRBJ2-2,TRBV30,-,CAWSVAGSDTGELFF
TRBJ1-4,TRBV7-8,medium-sized,CASSLEGGREKLFF
TRBJ2-3,TRBV6-1,-,CASSTGPRDTQYF
TRBJ2-3,TRBV2,medium-sized,CASSAPGTQYF
TRBJ1-1,TRBV19,-,CASSIWQALGEAFF
TRBJ1-1,TRBV6-1,medium-sized,CATRLKMNTEAFF
TRBJ1-1,TRBV6-1,once,CAGSPGDLTGITEAFF
TRBJ2-3,TRBV4-1,-,CASSRLLAGGGTDTQYF
TRBJ2-5,TRBV29-1,few,CSGLTSGSGWISETQYF
TRBJ1-5,TRBV7-2,few,CASSLIRAGPQHF
TRBJ1-2,TRBV6-2/TRBV6-3,-,CATLWGINYGYTF
TRBJ2-2,TRBV18,medium-sized,CASSPLQGGGTGELFF
TRBJ2-1,TRBV3-1,few,CASSPKIRREIYNEQFF
TRBJ1-1,TRBV25-1,few,CARQGETEAFF
TRBJ2-1,TRBV6-5,-,CASSYSIREWNEQFF
TRBJ2-3,TRBV29-1,-,CSVAGTGIDTQYF
TRBJ1-3,TRBV29-1,-,CSAGVSGNTIYF
TRBJ2-7,TRBV29-1,few,CSVPGQGAYEQYF
TRBJ2-7,TRBV19,medium-sized,CASRPTGGEQYF
TRBJ2-3,TRBV24-1,medium-sized,CATSTSSGTQYF
TRBJ1-2,TRBV6-1,few,CASSGQTNYGYTF
TRBJ1-2,TRBV5-1,medium-sized,CASSLETGNYGYTF
TRBJ2-3,TRBV5-4,-,CASSWGAGGGTDTQYF
TRBJ1-1,TRBV2,medium-sized,CASSVSGTEAFF
TRBJ1-2,TRBV30,medium-sized,CAWKSQTGGYGYTF
TRBJ2-2,TRBV15,medium-sized,CATMVGGELFF
TRBJ1-5,TRBV5-1,-,CANSPGGGNQPQHF
TRBJ1-1,TRBV19,medium-sized,CASSWATGTLNTEAFF
TRBJ2-2,TRBV3-1,-,CASSQEKTSGTTGELFF